These 15 T cell receptor delta chains share one sample of origin, sequenced in a study of γδ T cells in repeated Plasmodium falciparum infection. Vgamma9/Vdelta2+ and Vdelta2-negative gammadelta T cells were flow-sorted from PBMC for bulk sequencing. TCRdb repeated clone calling on the multiplex PCR reads with CATT. Among 80,000 to 95,000 delta-chain clones, 1.4% were seen once, and the ten largest hold about 10%. Sequencing was performed on gamma-delta T cells from blood. These receptors came from a pool of human donors (malaria-infected and uninfected, not separated).

This clone was detected a few times. This may be a read error, as it is one base from a much larger clone. V gene TRDV1 combines with J gene TRDJ1, with TRDD3 matching 11 bases. The J gene was missing in TCRdb and was found by matching the end of the DNA to germline. The CDR3 is 21 amino acids. V lost 1 base and J lost 2; bases outside the gene matches: 18. CDR1 is TSWWSYY, CDR2 QGS, per germline. The CDR3 region has the DNA TGTGCTCTTGGGGAACCCCCCCTCCTACTATGGGGGATACGCCATACCGATAAACTCATCTTT. It codes for CALGEPPLLLWGIRHTDKLIF.

In this sample, this clone turned up a few times. One base separates it from a far larger clone, so it is likely a read error. Within the sample, other DNA sequences also encode this same CDR3. The V gene is TRDV1; the J gene was not called; no DNA check was done on the table's D call, TRDD3. The CDR3 spans 25 residues. The germline gives CDR1 TSWWSYY, CDR2 QGS. The CDR3 loop reads CALGEMKGVLRFDWGIRGDADKLIF. CDR3 nucleotide sequence: TGTGCTCTTGGGGAAATGAAGGGCGTCCTACGTTTCGACTGGGGGATTCGGGGGGACGCCGATAAGCTCATCTTT.

This clone came up a few times. The protein TCRdb gives is from a much larger clone and does not agree with this DNA's translation at residue 7, likely a read error; the protein shown here comes from the DNA. This chain uses TRDV2 with TRDJ1; 7 bases fit TRDD3. Because TCRdb records no J gene, it was assigned here through a match of the DNA to germline. The CDR3 extends over 15 amino acids. Trimming cost V 4 bases and J 0 bases; bases outside gene matches: 7. The germline V gene encodes CDR1 GEAIGNYY and CDR2 EKD. This chain's CDR3 is CACDPGGQYTDKLIF. CDR3 bases: TGTGCCTGTGATCCTGGGGGTCAGTACACCGATAAACTCATCTTT.

This clone appeared a few times. The chain has TRDV1 and TRDJ1; no definite D call. TCRdb gives no J gene; it was assigned here by matching the DNA to germline. Trimming cost V 4 bases and J 0 bases, with 9 bases left between them. CDR3 length: 14 amino acids. CDR1 and CDR2 (germline): TSWWSYY, QGS. The CDR3 loop is CALGALLYTDKLIF. The CDR3, as DNA: TGTGCTCTTGGGGCACTTCTGTACACCGATAAACTCATCTTT.

This clone was observed a few times. TCRdb shows a much larger clone's protein in place of this DNA's translation, and the two differ at residue 10, likely through a read error; the protein shown is translated from the DNA. This chain links TRDV2 with TRDJ1; TRDD3 matches 8 bases. Trimming at V came to 0 bases and at J to 0 bases, leaving 23 bases not matched to a gene. This CDR3 is 22 amino acids long. Germline loops: CDR1 GEAIGNYY, CDR2 EKD. The CDR3 region has the DNA TGTGCCTGTGACACCTACTGGGGGGACCTGAGAGGCCCCCGAAAGGACACCGATAAACTCATCTTT. Encoded protein: CACDTYWGDLRGPRKDTDKLIF.

Notes on this clone: The protein TCRdb lists belongs to a much larger clone and differs from this DNA's translation at residue 14, which points to a read error; the protein shown is made from the DNA. The CDR3 nucleotides read TGTGCTCTTGGGATCGGACCTACGCGCCTACCTTACACCAATAAACTCATCTTT. Protein sequence: CALGIGPTRLPYTNKLIF. V gene TRDV1 combines with J gene TRDJ1; weak D call: TRDD2 (5 bases). CDR1 is TSWWSYY and CDR2 is QGS in the germline V gene. This CDR3 is built from 18 residues.

A note on this clone: A far larger clone differs by one base, so this is likely a read error. The sample holds other DNA sequences that translate to the same CDR3. The J gene is TRDJ1, the V gene TRDV3; D might be TRDD3 (6 bases). The CDR3 consists of 16 residues. The V gene's germline CDR1 is TVYSNPD and CDR2 GDNSRS (reference sequence). CDR3 sequence (DNA): TGTGCCTTTGGGATGGGGGGAGGCGCATACACTGATAAACTCATCTTT. It translates to CAFGMGGGAYTDKLIF.

As regards this clone: The TCRdb record carries a much larger clone's protein, which differs from this DNA's translation at residue 9; a read error is the likely cause, and the protein listed here is the DNA translation. The rearrangement uses TRDV3 and TRDJ1, with D perhaps assigned TRDD2 or TRDD3 (7 bases each). Per the germline V gene, CDR1 is TVYSNPD and CDR2 is GDNSRS (reference sequence). Between the trimmed V and J ends, which lost 0 bases and 0 bases, there was a span of 44 bases. The CDR3 is made up of 25 amino acids. CDR3 nucleotide sequence: TGTGCCTTTAGATTTTTCCTACGATGGGCTGGGGGTTTAACGCCGCCAGGATGGTACACCGATAAACTCATCTTT. Encoded protein: CAFRFFLRWAGGLTPPGWYTDKLIF.

In its sample, this clone was seen a few times. The protein held in TCRdb is that of a much larger clone and does not match this DNA's translation at residue 21, likely because of a read error; the protein shown is translated from the DNA. The V call is TRDV1, the J call TRDJ1; TRDD3 matches at 12 bases. Germline assignment: CDR1 TSWWSYY and CDR2 QGS. The CDR3 spans 22 residues. CDR3 amino acids: CALGEPFGRSFWGIRPTDKLTF. CDR3 DNA sequence: TGTGCTCTTGGGGAACCCTTCGGGAGATCCTTCTGGGGGATACGCCCCACCGATAAACTCACCTTT.

This clone was counted only a few times. A far larger clone is only one base removed, so a read error is likely. This sample also contains other DNA sequences that code for the same CDR3. This sequence joins TRDV2 and TRDJ1, with 13 nucleotides matching TRDD3. CDR1 is GEAIGNYY and CDR2 is EKD in the germline V gene. CDR3 length: 16 amino acids. The DNA of the CDR3 is TGTGCCTGTGCCGTACTGGGGGATACGAGCACCGACAAACTCATCTTT. Amino acids: CACAVLGDTSTDKLIF.

As concerns this clone: The protein given by TCRdb reflects a much larger clone and differs at residue 3 from this DNA's translation, likely from a read error; the protein shown is the DNA's translation. The chain is built from TRDV2 and TRDJ2; 12 bases line up with TRDD3. Here the J gene was assigned by germline matching of the DNA, as TCRdb has none. The CDR3 length is 15 residues. Germline V gene data show CDR1 as GEAIGNYY and CDR2 as EKD. CDR3 region: CARDVLGDTTAQLFF. DNA for the CDR3: TGTGCCCGTGACGTACTGGGGGATACGACAGCACAACTCTTCTTT.

This clone was seen a handful of times. The protein in TCRdb stems from a much larger clone and differs at residue 11 from this DNA's translation, likely a read error; here the protein is translated from the DNA. The chain joins TRDV2 to TRDJ3, with 11 bases aligning to TRDD3. The J gene, not given by TCRdb, was assigned here from a germline match of the nucleotide sequence. V dropped 2 bases and J dropped 2; count of bases not matched to a gene: 7. Per germline, CDR1 GEAIGNYY and CDR2 EKD. This CDR3 is 19 amino acids long. The CDR3 sequence is CACDKVLGDSPWDTRQMFF. CDR3 DNA: TGTGCCTGTGACAAAGTACTGGGGGATAGCCCCTGGGACACCCGACAGATGTTTTTC.

This clone turned up a few times. Since a far larger clone is one base different, this is likely a read error. The same CDR3 is also encoded by other DNA sequences in this sample. This rearrangement joins TRDV2 to TRDJ1, with 10 nucleotides matching TRDD3. The J gene, missing from TCRdb, was assigned here through DNA to germline matching. This CDR3 has 16 residues. Germline-derived CDR1 and CDR2 are GEAIGNYY and EKD. CDR3 loop: CACDTVGDTETDKLIF. The CDR3 DNA follows: TGTGCCTGCGACACCGTGGGGGATACTGAGACCGATAAACTCATCTTT.

This clone appeared a few times. This sequence is one base from a far larger clone and is likely a read error. The sample has other DNA sequences that encode this CDR3 too. The rearrangement links TRDV2 to TRDJ2; 8 bases map to TRDD3. The J gene, missing from TCRdb, was assigned here through DNA to germline matching. Looked up from germline, CDR1 is GEAIGNYY and CDR2 is EKD. This CDR3 comprises 14 residues. The CDR3 coding sequence is TGTGCTTGTGACACCGTGGGGGATACAGCACAACTCTTCTTT. It specifies CACDTVGDTAQLFF.

For this clone: A far larger clone is just one base off, so this is likely a read error. This sample also contains other DNA sequences that code for the same CDR3. The CDR3 region is CALGGAFLSRTGGKYTDKLIF. CDR3 nucleotides: TGTGCCCTTGGGGGGGCCTTCCTAAGCCGTACTGGGGGAAAGTACACCGATAAACTCATCTTT. The rearrangement uses TRDV1 and TRDJ1, with D possibly being TRDD3 (9 bases). The J gene, missing from TCRdb, was assigned here through DNA to germline matching. Germline CDR1 reads TSWWSYY; CDR2 reads QGS. The CDR3 loop spans 21 amino acids.